The clone carrying this TCR beta chain was picked up many times. This sample was included in a study of human T cells and chemical hapten exposure. MiXCR, run by TCRdb on the RACE reads, gives a single entry per CDR3 protein. The data show 99,000 or so distinct CDR3 sequences, 11% seen once. Germline CDR1 and CDR2: SGHTA and FQGTGA. Deletions cut 5 bases from V and 8 bases from J, with 15 bases between. The CDR3 is made up of 14 amino acids. Specified time point: pre-sensitization, week 0. Treatment defined: therapeutic diphenylcyclopropenone sensitization with weekly scalp DPC. This specimen was whole blood, taken in connection with sensitization to the hapten diphenylcyclopropenone (DPC). This sequence was found in a woman aged 60-75 years with alopecia areata. Some clones in this sample may be carry-over from other donors' samples. The chain couples TRBV7-3 to TRBJ1-4; no clear D. Here the CDR3 DNA reads TGTGCCAGCAGCCTAAGGAGGTCGGGGGAAAAACTGTTTTTT. Protein product: CASSLRRSGEKLFF.